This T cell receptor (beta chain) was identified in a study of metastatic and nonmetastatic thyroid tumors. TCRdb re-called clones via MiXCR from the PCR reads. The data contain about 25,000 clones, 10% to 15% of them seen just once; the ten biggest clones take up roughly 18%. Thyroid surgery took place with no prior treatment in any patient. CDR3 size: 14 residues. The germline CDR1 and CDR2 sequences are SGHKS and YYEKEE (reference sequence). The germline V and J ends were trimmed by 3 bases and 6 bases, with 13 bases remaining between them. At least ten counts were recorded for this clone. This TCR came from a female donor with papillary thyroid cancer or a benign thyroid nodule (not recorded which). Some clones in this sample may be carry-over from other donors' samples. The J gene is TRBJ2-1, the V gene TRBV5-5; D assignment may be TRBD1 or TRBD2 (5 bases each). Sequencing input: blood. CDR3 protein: CASSSRGSGNEQFF. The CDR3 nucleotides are TGTGCCAGCAGCTCCCGGGGCTCGGGCAATGAGCAGTTCTTC.